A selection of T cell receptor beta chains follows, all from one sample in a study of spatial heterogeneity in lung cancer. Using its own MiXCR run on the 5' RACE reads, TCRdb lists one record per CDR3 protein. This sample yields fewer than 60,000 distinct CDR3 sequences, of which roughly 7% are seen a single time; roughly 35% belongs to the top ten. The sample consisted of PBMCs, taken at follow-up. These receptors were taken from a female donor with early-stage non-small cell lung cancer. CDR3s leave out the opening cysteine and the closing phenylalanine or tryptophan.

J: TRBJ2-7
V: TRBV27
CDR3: ASSTSGGRHEQY

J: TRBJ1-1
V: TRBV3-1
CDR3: ASSHSVNEAF

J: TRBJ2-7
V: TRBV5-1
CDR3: ASSLSGNYEQY

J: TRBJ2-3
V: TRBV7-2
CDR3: ASNPRRTSGVVDTQY

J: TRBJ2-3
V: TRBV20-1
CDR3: SAPRVSGGRTDTQY

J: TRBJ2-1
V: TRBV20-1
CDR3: SGKLHSNNEQF

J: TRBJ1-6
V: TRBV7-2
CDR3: ASSFSSQVRGGSPLH

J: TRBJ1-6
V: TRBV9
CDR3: ASSKGTGDNSPLH

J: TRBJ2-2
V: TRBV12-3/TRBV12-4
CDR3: ASSLSDRGYTGELF

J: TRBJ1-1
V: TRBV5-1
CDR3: ASRVTEISTEAF

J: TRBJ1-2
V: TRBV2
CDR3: ASRVSRDGYT

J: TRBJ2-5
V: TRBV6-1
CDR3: ASSGTSGGAETQY

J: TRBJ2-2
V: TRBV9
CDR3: ASSGTGLRSSVGELF

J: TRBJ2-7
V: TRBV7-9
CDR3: ASSLAQDVGHEQY

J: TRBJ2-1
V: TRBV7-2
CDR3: ASSSTSGTTYNEQF

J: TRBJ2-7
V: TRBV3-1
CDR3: ASSPRPLAGTLRGHEQY

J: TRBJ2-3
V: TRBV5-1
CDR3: ASSLFGRGTDTQY

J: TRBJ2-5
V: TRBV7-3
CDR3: ASSLNGGYETQY

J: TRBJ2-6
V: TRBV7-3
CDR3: ASRLRVNGQLSSGANVLT

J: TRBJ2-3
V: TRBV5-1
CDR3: ASSTSLDTQY

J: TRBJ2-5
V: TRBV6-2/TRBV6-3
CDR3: ASSYSTLAGGQETQY

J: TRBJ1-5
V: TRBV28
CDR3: ASSGPRTHNQPQH

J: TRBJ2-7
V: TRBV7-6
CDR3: ASSLVEKDGVYYEQY

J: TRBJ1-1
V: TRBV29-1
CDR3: SVVGPMNTEAF

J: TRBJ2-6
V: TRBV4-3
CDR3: ASSQDPNGGTGANVLT

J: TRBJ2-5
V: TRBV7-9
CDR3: AGGGETQY

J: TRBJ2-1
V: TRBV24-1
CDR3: ATSVRAYGNEQF

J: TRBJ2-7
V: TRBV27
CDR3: ASRQELAGVTYEQY

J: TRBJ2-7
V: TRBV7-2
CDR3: ASSPQAGGTYEQY

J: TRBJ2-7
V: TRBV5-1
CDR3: ASSIGGDSYEQY

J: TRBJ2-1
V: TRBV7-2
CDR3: ASSLAPSGGQNEQF

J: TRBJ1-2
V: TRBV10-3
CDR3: AISESGQGATNYGYT

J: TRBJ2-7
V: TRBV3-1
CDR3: ASSQWPGPYEQY

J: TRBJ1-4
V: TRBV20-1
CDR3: SARGFPANEKLF

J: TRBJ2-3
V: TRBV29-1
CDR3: SVGPSASTDTQY

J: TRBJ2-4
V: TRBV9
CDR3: ASSVALRGAGNIQY

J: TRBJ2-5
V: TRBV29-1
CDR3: SVSGTSGGNLMETQY

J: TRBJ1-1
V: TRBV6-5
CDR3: ASSYEERGTEAF

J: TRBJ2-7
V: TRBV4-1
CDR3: ASSLQVAGNYEQY

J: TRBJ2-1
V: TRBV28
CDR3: ASSAGGTDEQF

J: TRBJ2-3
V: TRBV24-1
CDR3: ATSDRFTDTQY

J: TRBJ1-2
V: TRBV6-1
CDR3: AAGAVYTTNYGYT

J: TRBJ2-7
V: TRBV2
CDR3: ASSVNLSSYEQY

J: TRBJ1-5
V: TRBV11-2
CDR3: ASSSDRFSQPQH

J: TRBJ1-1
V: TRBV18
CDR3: ASSPMESNTEAF

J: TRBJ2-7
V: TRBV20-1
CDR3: SARGPAFYEQY

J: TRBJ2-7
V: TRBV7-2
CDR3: ASSRSLDLN

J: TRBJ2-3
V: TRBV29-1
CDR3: SVESSEGQGRQY

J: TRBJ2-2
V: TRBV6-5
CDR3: ASSNRNTGELF

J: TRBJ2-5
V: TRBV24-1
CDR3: ATSAPGGGDQETQY

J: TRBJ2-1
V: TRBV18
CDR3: ASSPPGGAAGNEQF

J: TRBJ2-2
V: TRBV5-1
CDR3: ASSSGVAGTTGELF

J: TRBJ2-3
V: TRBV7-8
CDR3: ASSFRRSTGGVTSTDTQY

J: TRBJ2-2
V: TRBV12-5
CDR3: ASGLVEGRRDTGELF

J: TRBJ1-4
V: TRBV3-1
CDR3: ASSSHIPKLF

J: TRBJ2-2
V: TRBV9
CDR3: ASAGDTNTGELF

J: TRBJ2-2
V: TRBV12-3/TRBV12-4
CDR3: ASSYTGVPGELF

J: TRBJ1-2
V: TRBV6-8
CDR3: ASSWSHAPSYGYT

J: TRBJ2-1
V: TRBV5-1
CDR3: ASSLARGGEQF